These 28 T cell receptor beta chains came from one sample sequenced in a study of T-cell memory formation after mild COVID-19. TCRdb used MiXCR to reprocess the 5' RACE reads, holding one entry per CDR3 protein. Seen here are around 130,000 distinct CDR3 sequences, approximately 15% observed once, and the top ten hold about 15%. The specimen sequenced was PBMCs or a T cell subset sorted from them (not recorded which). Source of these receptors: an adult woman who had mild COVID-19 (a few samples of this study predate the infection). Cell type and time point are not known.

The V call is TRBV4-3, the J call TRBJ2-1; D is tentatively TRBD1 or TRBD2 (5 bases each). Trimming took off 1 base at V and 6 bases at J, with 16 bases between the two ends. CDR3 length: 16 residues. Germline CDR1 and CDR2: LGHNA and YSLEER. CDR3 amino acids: CASSQGVGQGGNEQFF. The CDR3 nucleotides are TGCGCCAGCAGCCAAGGGGTAGGACAAGGAGGCAATGAGCAGTTCTTC.

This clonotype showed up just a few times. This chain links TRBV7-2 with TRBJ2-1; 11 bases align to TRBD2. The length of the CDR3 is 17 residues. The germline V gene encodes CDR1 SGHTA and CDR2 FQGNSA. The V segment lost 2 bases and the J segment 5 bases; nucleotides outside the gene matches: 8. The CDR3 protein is CASSLTGTSGAHNEQFF. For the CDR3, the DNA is TGTGCCAGCAGCTTAACCGGGACTAGCGGAGCACACAATGAGCAGTTCTTC.

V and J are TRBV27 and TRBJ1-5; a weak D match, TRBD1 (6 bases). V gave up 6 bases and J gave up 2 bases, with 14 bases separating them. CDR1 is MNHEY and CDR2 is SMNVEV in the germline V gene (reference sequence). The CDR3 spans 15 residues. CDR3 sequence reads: CASSFTGKGNQPQHF. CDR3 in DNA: TGTGCCAGCAGCTTTACAGGGAAAGGCAATCAGCCCCAGCATTTT.

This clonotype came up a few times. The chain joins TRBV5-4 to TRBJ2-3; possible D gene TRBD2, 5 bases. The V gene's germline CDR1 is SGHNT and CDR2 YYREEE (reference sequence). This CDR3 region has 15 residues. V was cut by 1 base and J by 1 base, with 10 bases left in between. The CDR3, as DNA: TGTGCCAGCAGCTTGCGCGACTACCGCACAGATACGCAGTATTTT. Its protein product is CASSLRDYRTDTQYF.

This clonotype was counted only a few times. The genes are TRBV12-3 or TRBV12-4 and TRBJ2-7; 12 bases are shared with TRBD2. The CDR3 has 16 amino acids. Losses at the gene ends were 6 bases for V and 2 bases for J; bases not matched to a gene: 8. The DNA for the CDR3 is TGTGCCAGCAGACCTGGACTAGCGGGAAGGACCTACGAGCAGTACTTC. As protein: CASRPGLAGRTYEQYF.

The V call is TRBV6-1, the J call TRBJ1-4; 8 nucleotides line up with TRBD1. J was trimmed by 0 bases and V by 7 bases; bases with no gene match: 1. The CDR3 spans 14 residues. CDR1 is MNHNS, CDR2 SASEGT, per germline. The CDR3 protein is CASMTGATNEKLFF. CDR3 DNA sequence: TGTGCCAGCATGACAGGGGCAACTAATGAAAAACTGTTTTTT.

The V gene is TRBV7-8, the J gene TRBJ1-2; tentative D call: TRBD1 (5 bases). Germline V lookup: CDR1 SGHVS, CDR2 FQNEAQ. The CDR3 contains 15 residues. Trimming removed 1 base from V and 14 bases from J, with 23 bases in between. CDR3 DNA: TGTGCCAGCAGCTTAGGGCGACAGCCTCCCTCGGGTGTAACCTTC. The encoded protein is CASSLGRQPPSGVTF.

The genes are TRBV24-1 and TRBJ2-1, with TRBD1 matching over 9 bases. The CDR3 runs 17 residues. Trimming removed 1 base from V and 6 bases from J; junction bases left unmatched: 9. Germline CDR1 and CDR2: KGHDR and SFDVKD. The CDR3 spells CATSDLGAGQGTNEQFF. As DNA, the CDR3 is TGTGCCACCAGTGATTTAGGAGCCGGACAGGGGACCAATGAGCAGTTCTTC.

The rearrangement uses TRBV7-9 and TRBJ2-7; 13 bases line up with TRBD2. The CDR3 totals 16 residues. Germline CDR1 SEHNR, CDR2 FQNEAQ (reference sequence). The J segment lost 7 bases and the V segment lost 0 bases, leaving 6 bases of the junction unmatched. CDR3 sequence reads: CASSLAPGLAGMEQYF. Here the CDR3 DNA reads TGTGCCAGCAGCTTAGCCCCGGGACTAGCGGGGATGGAGCAGTACTTC.

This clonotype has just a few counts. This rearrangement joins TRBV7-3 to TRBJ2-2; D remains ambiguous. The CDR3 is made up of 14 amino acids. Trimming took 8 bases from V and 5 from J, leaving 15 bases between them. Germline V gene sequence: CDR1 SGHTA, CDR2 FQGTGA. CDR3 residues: CASESTLQTGELFF. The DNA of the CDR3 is TGTGCCAGCGAGTCCACCCTACAGACCGGGGAGCTGTTTTTT.

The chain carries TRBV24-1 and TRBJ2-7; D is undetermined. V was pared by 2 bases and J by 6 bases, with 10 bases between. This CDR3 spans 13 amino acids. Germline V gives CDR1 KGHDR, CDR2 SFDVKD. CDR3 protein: CATSDSLLGEQYF. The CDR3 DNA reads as TGTGCCACCAGTGATTCGTTACTGGGCGAGCAGTACTTC.

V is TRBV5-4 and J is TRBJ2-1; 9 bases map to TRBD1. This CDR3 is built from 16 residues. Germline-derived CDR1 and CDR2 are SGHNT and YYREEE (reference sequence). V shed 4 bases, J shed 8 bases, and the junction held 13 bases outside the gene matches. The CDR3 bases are TGTGCCAGCAGCCTGCAGGGACAGGGTCACAGGGATGAGCAGTTCTTC. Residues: CASSLQGQGHRDEQFF. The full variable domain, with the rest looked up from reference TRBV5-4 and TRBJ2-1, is ETGVTQSPTHLIKTRGQQVTLRCSSQSGHNTVSWYQQALGQGPQFIFQYYREEENGRGNFPPRFSGLQFPNYSSELNVNALELDDSALYLCASSLQGQGHRDEQFFGPGTRLTVL.

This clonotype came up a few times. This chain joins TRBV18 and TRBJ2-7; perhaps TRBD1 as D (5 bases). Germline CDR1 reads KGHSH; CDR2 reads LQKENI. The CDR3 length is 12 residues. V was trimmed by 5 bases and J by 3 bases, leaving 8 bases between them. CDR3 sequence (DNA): TGTGCCAGCTCATCGGACAACTACGAGCAGTACTTC. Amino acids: CASSSDNYEQYF.

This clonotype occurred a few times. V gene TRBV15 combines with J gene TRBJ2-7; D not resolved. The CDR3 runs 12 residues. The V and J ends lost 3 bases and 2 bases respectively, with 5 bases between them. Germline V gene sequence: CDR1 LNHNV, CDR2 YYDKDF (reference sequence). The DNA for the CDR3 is TGTGCCACCAGCAGCACGGCCTACGAGCAGTACTTC. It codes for CATSSTAYEQYF.

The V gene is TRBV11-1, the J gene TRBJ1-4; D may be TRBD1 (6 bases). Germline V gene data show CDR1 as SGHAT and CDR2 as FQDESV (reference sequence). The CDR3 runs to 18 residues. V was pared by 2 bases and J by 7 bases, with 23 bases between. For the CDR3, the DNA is TGTGCCAGCAGCTTAAGGTCCTACAACCGGGACAACGGTGAAAAACTGTTTTTT. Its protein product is CASSLRSYNRDNGEKLFF. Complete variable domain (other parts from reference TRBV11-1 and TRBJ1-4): EAEVAQSPRYKITEKSQAVAFWCDPISGHATLYWYRQILGQGPELLVQFQDESVVDDSQLPKDRFSAERLKGVDSTLKIQPAELGDSAMYLCASSLRSYNRDNGEKLFFGSGTQLSVL.

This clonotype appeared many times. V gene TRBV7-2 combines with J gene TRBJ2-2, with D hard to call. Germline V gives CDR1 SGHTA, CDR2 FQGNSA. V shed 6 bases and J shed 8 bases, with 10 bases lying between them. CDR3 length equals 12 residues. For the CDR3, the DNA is TGTGCCAGCAGTCAAGTTATAGGGGAGCTGTTTTTT. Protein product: CASSQVIGELFF.

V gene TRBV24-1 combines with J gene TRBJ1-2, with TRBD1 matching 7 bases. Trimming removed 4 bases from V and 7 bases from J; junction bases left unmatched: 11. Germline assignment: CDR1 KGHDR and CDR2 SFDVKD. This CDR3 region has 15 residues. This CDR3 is CATSDHRTGTGGYTF. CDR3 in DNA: TGTGCCACCAGTGACCACAGGACAGGAACGGGTGGCTACACCTTC.

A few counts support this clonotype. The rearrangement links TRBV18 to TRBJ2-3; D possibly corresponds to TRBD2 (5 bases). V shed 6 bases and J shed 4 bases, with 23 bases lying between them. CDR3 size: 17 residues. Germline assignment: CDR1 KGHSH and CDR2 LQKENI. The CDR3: CASSPPAGLPKADTQYF. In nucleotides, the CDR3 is TGTGCCAGCTCTCCTCCAGCAGGACTGCCGAAAGCAGATACGCAGTATTTT.

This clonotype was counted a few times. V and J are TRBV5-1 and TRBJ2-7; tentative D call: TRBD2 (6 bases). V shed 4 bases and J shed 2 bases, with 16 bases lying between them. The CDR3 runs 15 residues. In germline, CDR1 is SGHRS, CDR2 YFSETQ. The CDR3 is CASSPKNSGTYEQYF. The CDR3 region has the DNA TGCGCCAGCAGCCCTAAGAATAGCGGAACCTACGAGCAGTACTTC.

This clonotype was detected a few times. The CDR3: CSARDRGQARRGGEKLFF. In DNA form, the CDR3 reads TGCAGTGCTAGAGATCGGGGACAGGCTCGCCGTGGAGGAGAAAAACTGTTTTTT. The rearrangement links TRBV20-1 to TRBJ1-4, with TRBD1 matching 8 bases. This CDR3 spans 18 amino acids. The J segment lost 8 bases and the V segment lost 0 bases, leaving 17 bases of the junction unmatched. CDR1 DFQATT and CDR2 SNEGSKA come from the germline V gene (reference sequence).

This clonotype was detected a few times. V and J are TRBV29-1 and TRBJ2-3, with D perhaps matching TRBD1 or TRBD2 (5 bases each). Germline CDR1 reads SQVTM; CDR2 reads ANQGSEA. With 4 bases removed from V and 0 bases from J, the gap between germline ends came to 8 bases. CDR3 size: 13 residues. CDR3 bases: TGCAGCGTTGTGGGACCCAGCACAGATACGCAGTATTTT. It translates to CSVVGPSTDTQYF.

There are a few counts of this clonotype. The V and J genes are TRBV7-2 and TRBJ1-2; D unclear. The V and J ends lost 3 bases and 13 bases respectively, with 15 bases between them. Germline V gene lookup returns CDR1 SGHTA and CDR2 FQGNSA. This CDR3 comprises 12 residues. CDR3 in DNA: TGTGCCAGCAGCTTTAGGCCCACTGGGTGCACCTTC. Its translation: CASSFRPTGCTF.

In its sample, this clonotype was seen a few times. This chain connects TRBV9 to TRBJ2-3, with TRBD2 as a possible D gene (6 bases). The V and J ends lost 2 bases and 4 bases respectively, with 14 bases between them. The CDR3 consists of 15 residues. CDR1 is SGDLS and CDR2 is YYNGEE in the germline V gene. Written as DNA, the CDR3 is TGTGCCAGCAGCGTCGGGGGAAACGGTGCAGATACGCAGTATTTT. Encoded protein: CASSVGGNGADTQYF.

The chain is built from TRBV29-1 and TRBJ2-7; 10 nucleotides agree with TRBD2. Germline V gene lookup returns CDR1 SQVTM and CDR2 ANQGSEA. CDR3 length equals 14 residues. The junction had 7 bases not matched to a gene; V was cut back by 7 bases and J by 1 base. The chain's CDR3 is CSAFGTSESYEQYF. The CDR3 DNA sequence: TGCAGCGCCTTTGGGACTAGCGAATCCTACGAGCAGTACTTC.

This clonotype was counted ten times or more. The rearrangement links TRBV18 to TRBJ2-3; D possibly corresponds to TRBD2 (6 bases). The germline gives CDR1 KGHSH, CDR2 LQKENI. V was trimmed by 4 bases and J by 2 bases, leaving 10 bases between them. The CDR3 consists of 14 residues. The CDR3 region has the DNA TGTGCCAGCTCACACGGGAGTCCCACAGATACGCAGTATTTT. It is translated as CASSHGSPTDTQYF.

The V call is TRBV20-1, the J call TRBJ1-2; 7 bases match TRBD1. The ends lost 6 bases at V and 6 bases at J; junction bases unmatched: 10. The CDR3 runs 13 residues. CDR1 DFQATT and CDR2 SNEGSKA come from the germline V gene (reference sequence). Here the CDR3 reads CSAATGWNNGYTF. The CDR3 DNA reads TGCAGTGCCGCGACAGGGTGGAACAATGGCTACACCTTC.

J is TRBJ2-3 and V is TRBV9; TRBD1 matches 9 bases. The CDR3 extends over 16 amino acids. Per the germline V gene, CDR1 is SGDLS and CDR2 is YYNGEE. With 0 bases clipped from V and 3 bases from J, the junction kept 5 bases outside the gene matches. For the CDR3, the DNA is TGTGCCAGCAGCGTAGCCACAGGGGGCTGGACAGATACGCAGTATTTT. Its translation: CASSVATGGWTDTQYF.

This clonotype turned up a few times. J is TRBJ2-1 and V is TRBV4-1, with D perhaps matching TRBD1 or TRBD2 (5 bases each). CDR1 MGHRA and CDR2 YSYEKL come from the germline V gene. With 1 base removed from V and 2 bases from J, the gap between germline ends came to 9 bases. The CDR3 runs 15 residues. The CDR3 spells CASSQGRDPYNEQFF. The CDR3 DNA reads TGCGCCAGCAGCCAAGGCCGGGACCCCTACAATGAGCAGTTCTTC.